This passage covers 26 T cell receptor beta chains from one sample sequenced in a study of T cells after yellow fever vaccination. MiXCR, applied by TCRdb to the 5' RACE reads, yields one record per CDR3 protein. This sample has about 160,000 distinct CDR3 sequences, with around 8.5% found just once. Sequenced here: CD8+ T cells sorted from PBMCs, sampled 45 days after the yellow fever booster vaccination. These receptor sequences come from a man aged 18 to 35 who received the YFV17D yellow fever vaccine.

The chain links TRBV11-1 to TRBJ2-5; 9 nucleotides line up with TRBD1. Germline CDR1 reads SGHAT; CDR2 reads FQDESV (reference sequence). Trimming cost V 5 bases and J 5 bases; bases outside gene matches: 18. The length of the CDR3 is 18 residues. CDR3 region: CASSPVKTGTGFVETQYF. CDR3 bases: TGTGCCAGCAGCCCCGTTAAGACCGGGACAGGGTTCGTGGAGACCCAGTACTTC.

J is TRBJ1-2 and V is TRBV27; D gene ambiguous. V dropped 2 bases and J dropped 0 bases, with 4 bases sitting between them. Germline CDR1 MNHEY, CDR2 SMNVEV (reference sequence). The CDR3 is 13 amino acids. CDR3 coding DNA: TGTGCCAGCAGTTTAAAGACTAACTATGGCTACACCTTC. Translating it yields CASSLKTNYGYTF.

This clonotype has only a few counts. The chain couples TRBV6-2 or TRBV6-3 to TRBJ2-2, with D tentatively TRBD2 (5 bases). Germline assignment: CDR1 MNHEY and CDR2 SVGEGT. The CDR3 totals 15 residues. V was pared by 9 bases and J by 8 bases, with 22 bases between. The CDR3 nucleotides read TGTGCCAGTAACCCCCCCGGTACCGGCGGGGGGGAGCTGTTTTTT. It codes for CASNPPGTGGGELFF.

There are a few counts of this clonotype. The chain recombines TRBV9 with TRBJ2-5; D assignment may be TRBD1 or TRBD2 (5 bases each). Germline lookup yields CDR1 SGDLS and CDR2 YYNGEE. There are 14 residues in the CDR3. Deletions cut 7 bases from V and 5 bases from J, with 18 bases between. The CDR3 coding sequence is TGTGCCAGCTCCCCAGGGACGGTTGGGGAGACCCAGTACTTC. It specifies CASSPGTVGETQYF. The variable domain in full, completed from reference TRBV9 and TRBJ2-5, reads DSGVTQTPKHLITATGQRVTLRCSPRSGDLSVYWYQQSLDQGLQFLIQYYNGEERAKGNILERFSAQQFPDLHSELNLSSLELGDSALYFCASSPGTVGETQYFGPGTRLLVL.

The CDR3 loop is CASGTTGYSPLHF. CDR3 bases: TGTGCCAGCGGAACGACAGGGTATTCACCCCTCCACTTT. This chain uses TRBV6-2 or TRBV6-3 with TRBJ1-6, with TRBD1 identical over 7 bases. Germline V gene sequence: CDR1 MNHEY, CDR2 SVGEGT. V lost 8 bases, J lost 8 bases, and 6 bases stayed unmatched. The CDR3 has 13 amino acids.

This clonotype was counted only a few times. The J gene is TRBJ1-2, the V gene TRBV27; tentative D call: TRBD1 (6 bases). This CDR3 has 14 residues. From germline, CDR1 is MNHEY and CDR2 SMNVEV (reference sequence). V lost 0 bases, J lost 3 bases, and 8 bases lay in between. CDR3 sequence (DNA): TGTGCCAGCAGTTTATCGGGGGGCCACTATGGCTACACCTTC. It yields the protein CASSLSGGHYGYTF.

This rearrangement joins TRBV4-1 to TRBJ2-3; no reliable D call. Germline-derived CDR1 and CDR2 are MGHRA and YSYEKL. Trimming left V 4 bases short and J 6 bases short, with 17 bases between. The CDR3 length is 15 residues. CDR3 protein: CASSPQNQPSDTQYF. In nucleotides, the CDR3 is TGCGCCAGCAGCCCCCAGAACCAGCCGAGTGATACGCAGTATTTT.

V usage is TRBV4-3 and J usage is TRBJ2-2, with a possible D match to TRBD2 (5 bases). V dropped 0 bases and J dropped 6 bases, with 11 bases sitting between them. The CDR3 is 15 residues long. In germline, CDR1 is LGHNA, CDR2 YSLEER. CDR3 sequence reads: CASSQETGRPGELFF. DNA for the CDR3: TGCGCCAGCAGCCAAGAGACGGGGAGACCCGGGGAGCTGTTTTTT.

The CDR3 DNA follows: TGTGCCAGCAAAACGCTAACCTCCTACAATGAGCAGTTCTTC. Translated: CASKTLTSYNEQFF. The chain uses TRBV12-3 or TRBV12-4 and TRBJ2-1; no firm D call. V lost 7 bases to trimming and J lost 0 bases, with 10 bases between them. The CDR3 contains 14 residues.

The V call is TRBV19, the J call TRBJ2-5, with a weak D call TRBD2 (6 bases). This CDR3 contains 14 residues. CDR1 LNHDA and CDR2 SQIVND come from the germline V gene (reference sequence). V was shortened by 3 bases and J by 3 bases, with 11 bases between the two germline ends. The CDR3 is CASSIGGYEETQYF. CDR3 in DNA: TGTGCCAGTAGTATCGGGGGATACGAAGAGACCCAGTACTTC.

This chain links TRBV29-1 with TRBJ2-6, with D unclear. Germline CDR1 is SQVTM and CDR2 is ANQGSEA. V lost 1 base to trimming and J lost 5 bases, with 3 bases between them. The CDR3 totals 12 residues. The CDR3 reads CSVEGRANVLTF. As DNA, the CDR3 is TGCAGCGTTGAAGGGCGGGCCAACGTCCTGACTTTC.

This clonotype turned up a few times. V is TRBV11-2 and J is TRBJ2-5, with D unclear. The CDR3 contains 15 residues. Germline CDR1 reads SGHAT; CDR2 reads FQNNGV. With 1 base removed from V and 5 bases from J, the gap between germline ends came to 14 bases. The chain's CDR3 is CASSLGGHPWETQYF. CDR3 sequence (DNA): TGTGCCAGCAGCTTAGGGGGTCACCCCTGGGAGACCCAGTACTTC.

The genes are TRBV27 and TRBJ2-7; D perhaps matches TRBD2 (6 bases). Trimming cost V 8 bases and J 5 bases, with 16 bases left between them. The length of the CDR3 is 13 residues. The germline V gene has CDR1 MNHEY and CDR2 SMNVEV (reference sequence). For the CDR3, the DNA is TGTGCCAGCGGCCTCGGGAGTTCACACGAGCAGTACGTC. Protein product: CASGLGSSHEQYV.

The rearrangement uses TRBV20-1 and TRBJ2-4, with a possible D match to TRBD2 (5 bases). The V end was cut by 1 base, the J end by 3 bases, with 16 bases between. Per the germline V gene, CDR1 is DFQATT and CDR2 is SNEGSKA (reference sequence). The CDR3 contains 16 residues. The CDR3 nucleotides are TGCAGTGCTAGAGCTACCCCCGGAGGAGACAAAAACATTCAGTACTTC. It yields the protein CSARATPGGDKNIQYF.

This chain joins TRBV12-3 or TRBV12-4 and TRBJ2-7; 9 bases match TRBD1. The CDR3 loop spans 15 amino acids. V was pared by 6 bases and J by 2 bases, with 8 bases of the junction left unmatched. The CDR3: CASSSRTGDPYEQYF. As DNA, the CDR3 is TGTGCCAGCAGCAGCCGGACAGGGGATCCCTACGAGCAGTACTTC.

This rearrangement joins TRBV12-3 or TRBV12-4 to TRBJ1-1, with D unclear. This CDR3 spans 12 amino acids. V was trimmed by 3 bases and J by 2 bases, leaving 4 bases between them. The CDR3 DNA reads TGTGCCAGCAGTTTTTTTAACACTGAAGCTTTCTTT. Residues: CASSFFNTEAFF.

V gene TRBV10-2 combines with J gene TRBJ1-2; 10 bases fit TRBD1. The length of the CDR3 is 13 residues. The J segment lost 8 bases and the V segment lost 8 bases, leaving 8 bases of the junction unmatched. In germline, CDR1 is WSHSY, CDR2 SAAADI. The CDR3 nucleotides are TGCGCCAGCGTCGGACAGGGGGTCGGCGGCTACACCTTC. As protein: CASVGQGVGGYTF.

This sequence joins TRBV12-3 or TRBV12-4 and TRBJ2-1; D gene ambiguous. The CDR3 has 13 residues. Trimming took off 6 bases at V and 5 bases at J, with 11 bases between the two ends. This chain's CDR3 is CASSRRRDNEQFF. The CDR3 DNA is TGTGCCAGCAGCCGGCGACGGGACAATGAGCAGTTCTTC.

This clonotype was seen only a few times. J is TRBJ2-1 and V is TRBV6-5, with D perhaps TRBD1 (6 bases). CDR1 and CDR2 (germline): MNHEY, SVGAGI. Trimming stripped 0 bases from V and 7 bases from J, with 13 bases between. The CDR3 is 15 residues long. The CDR3 protein is CASSYSEGGANEQFF. The DNA for the CDR3 is TGTGCCAGCAGTTACTCGGAAGGGGGTGCGAATGAGCAGTTCTTC.

This clonotype was counted between two and nine times. CDR3 coding DNA: TGTGCCAGTAGTGTACTGGACAGCCGACCTGAAAAACTGTTTTTT. This gives the protein CASSVLDSRPEKLFF. J is TRBJ1-4 and V is TRBV19, with D tentatively TRBD1 (6 bases). V lost 5 bases and J 7 bases, leaving 17 bases between the germline ends. Germline assignment: CDR1 LNHDA and CDR2 SQIVND (reference sequence). The CDR3 spans 15 residues.

This clonotype has at least ten counts. The V and J genes are TRBV20-1 and TRBJ2-7; possible D gene TRBD1, 6 bases. Germline assignment: CDR1 DFQATT and CDR2 SNEGSKA (reference sequence). The CDR3 covers 13 residues. The V end was cut by 6 bases, the J end by 0 bases, with 12 bases between. The CDR3 region is CSAPGQSSYEQYF. The CDR3 DNA follows: TGCAGTGCCCCCGGACAGAGCTCCTACGAGCAGTACTTC.

V usage is TRBV7-8 and J usage is TRBJ2-7, with no clear D. CDR3 length equals 16 residues. CDR1 is SGHVS, CDR2 FQNEAQ, per germline. V was trimmed by 1 base and J by 2 bases, leaving 15 bases between them. In nucleotides, the CDR3 is TGTGCCAGCAGCTTAGTTCCGGGCCCAGTGACCTACGAGCAGTACTTC. Residues: CASSLVPGPVTYEQYF.

This clonotype was counted many times. The chain carries TRBV11-2 and TRBJ2-1; 7 bases agree with TRBD1. Germline CDR1 is SGHAT and CDR2 is FQNNGV. The ends lost 5 bases at V and 8 bases at J; junction bases unmatched: 6. This CDR3 region has 13 residues. In DNA form, the CDR3 reads TGTGCCAGCAGCGCCGACAGGGTTTATGAGCAGTTCTTC. It is translated as CASSADRVYEQFF.

This clonotype was recorded a few times. The CDR3 DNA follows: TGTGCCAGTAGCACTCTGAGCACAGATACGCAGTATTTT. This encodes CASSTLSTDTQYF. This chain joins TRBV19 and TRBJ2-3; the D is unclear. This CDR3 region has 13 residues. V was clipped by 6 bases and J by 0 bases, with 7 bases between them. Germline V gives CDR1 LNHDA, CDR2 SQIVND (reference sequence).

The chain carries TRBV11-2 and TRBJ2-6; TRBD1 might be the D (6 bases). CDR3 length: 17 amino acids. CDR1 is SGHAT, CDR2 FQNNGV, per germline. V lost 5 bases and J lost 1, with 15 bases in between. The CDR3 DNA reads as TGTGCCAGCAGCCACCGGGACACCAGTTCTGGGGCCAACGTCCTGACTTTC. Its translation is CASSHRDTSSGANVLTF.

The rearrangement joins TRBV12-3 or TRBV12-4 to TRBJ2-7, with D possibly called TRBD1 or TRBD2 (5 bases each). Trimming pared 6 bases from V and 5 bases from J, leaving 14 bases between. This CDR3 contains 13 residues. The CDR3 region is CASSSGTGNEQYF. The CDR3 bases are TGTGCCAGCAGCTCCGGGACGGGTAACGAGCAGTACTTC.